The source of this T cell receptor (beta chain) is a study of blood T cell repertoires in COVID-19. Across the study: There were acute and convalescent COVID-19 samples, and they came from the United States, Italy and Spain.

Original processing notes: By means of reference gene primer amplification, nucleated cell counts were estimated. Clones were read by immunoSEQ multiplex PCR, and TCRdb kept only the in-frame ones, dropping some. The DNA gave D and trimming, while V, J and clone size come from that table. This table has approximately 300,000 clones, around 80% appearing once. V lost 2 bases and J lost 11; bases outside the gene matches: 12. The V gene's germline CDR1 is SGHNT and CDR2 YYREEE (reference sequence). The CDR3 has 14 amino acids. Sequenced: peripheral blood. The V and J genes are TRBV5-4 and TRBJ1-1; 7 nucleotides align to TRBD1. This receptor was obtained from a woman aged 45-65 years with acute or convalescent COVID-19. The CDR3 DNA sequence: TGTGCCAGCAGCTTCATGCAGGGGGTTGAAAGGGCTTTCTTT. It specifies CASSFMQGVERAFF.